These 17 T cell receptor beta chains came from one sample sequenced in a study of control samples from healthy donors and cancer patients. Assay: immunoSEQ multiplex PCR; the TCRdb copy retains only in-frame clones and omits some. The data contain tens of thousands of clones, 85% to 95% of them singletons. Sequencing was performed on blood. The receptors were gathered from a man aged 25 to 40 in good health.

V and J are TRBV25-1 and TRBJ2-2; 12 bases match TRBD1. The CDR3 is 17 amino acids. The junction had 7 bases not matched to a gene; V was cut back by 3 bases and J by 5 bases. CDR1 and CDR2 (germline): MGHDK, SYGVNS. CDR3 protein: CASSDNRDRGRTGELFF. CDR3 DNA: TGTGCCAGCAGTGACAATCGGGACAGGGGGCGGACCGGGGAGCTGTTTTTT.

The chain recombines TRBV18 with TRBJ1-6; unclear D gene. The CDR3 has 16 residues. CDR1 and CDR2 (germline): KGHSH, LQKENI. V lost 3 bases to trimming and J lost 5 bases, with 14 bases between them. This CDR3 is CASSPRGGSNNSPLHF. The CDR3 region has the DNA TGTGCCAGCTCACCGCGAGGAGGGTCCAATAATTCACCCCTCCACTTT.

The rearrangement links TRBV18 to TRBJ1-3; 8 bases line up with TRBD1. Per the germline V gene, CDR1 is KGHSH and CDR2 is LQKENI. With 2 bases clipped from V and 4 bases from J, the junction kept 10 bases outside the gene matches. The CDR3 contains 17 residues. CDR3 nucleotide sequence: TGTGCCAGCTCACCAGCTTCCACAGGGGGAGCCGGAAACACCATATATTTT. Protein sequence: CASSPASTGGAGNTIYF.

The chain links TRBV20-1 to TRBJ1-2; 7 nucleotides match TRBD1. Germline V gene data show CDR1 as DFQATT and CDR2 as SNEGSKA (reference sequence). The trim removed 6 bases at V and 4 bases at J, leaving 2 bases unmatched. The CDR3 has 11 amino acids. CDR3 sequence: CSADRVYGYTF. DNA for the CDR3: TGCAGTGCCGACAGGGTCTATGGCTACACCTTC.

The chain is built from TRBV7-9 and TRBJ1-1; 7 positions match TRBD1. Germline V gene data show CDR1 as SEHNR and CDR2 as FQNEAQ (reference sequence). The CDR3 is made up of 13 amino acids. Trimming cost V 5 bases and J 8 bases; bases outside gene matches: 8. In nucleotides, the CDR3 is TGTGCCAGCAGCCCGCCCGGGACAGCAGAAGCTTTCTTT. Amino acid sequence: CASSPPGTAEAFF.

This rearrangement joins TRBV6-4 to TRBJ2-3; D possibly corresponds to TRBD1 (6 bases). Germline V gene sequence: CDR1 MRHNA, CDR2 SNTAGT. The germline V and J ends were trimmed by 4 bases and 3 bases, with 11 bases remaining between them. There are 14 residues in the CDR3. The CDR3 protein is CASSARGWTDTQYF. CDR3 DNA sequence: TGTGCCAGCAGTGCCAGGGGTTGGACAGATACGCAGTATTTT.

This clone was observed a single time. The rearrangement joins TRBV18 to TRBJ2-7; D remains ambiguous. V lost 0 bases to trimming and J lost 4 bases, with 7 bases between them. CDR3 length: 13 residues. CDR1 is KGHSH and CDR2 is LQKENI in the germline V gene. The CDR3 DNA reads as TGTGCCAGCTCACCACCGGCCCGGTACGAGCAGTACTTC. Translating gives CASSPPARYEQYF.

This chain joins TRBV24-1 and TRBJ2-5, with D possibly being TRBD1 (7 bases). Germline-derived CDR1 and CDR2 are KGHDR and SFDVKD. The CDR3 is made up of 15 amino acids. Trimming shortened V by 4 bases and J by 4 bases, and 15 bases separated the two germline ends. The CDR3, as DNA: TGTGCCACCAGTGACCCCGGGACAGCGGGAGAGACCCAGTACTTC. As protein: CATSDPGTAGETQYF.

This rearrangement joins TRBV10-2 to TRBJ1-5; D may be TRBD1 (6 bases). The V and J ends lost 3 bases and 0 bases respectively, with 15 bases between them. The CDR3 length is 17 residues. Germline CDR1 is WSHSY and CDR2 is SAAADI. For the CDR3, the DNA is TGCGCCAGCAGTGACCCTCGACAGGACCCTAGCAATCAGCCCCAGCATTTT. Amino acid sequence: CASSDPRQDPSNQPQHF.

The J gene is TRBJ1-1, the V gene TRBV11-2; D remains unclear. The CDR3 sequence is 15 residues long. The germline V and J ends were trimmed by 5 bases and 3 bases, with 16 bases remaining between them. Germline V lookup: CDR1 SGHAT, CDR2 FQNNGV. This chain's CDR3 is CASSPRNTPDTEAFF. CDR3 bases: TGTGCCAGCAGCCCACGGAACACTCCGGACACTGAAGCTTTCTTT.

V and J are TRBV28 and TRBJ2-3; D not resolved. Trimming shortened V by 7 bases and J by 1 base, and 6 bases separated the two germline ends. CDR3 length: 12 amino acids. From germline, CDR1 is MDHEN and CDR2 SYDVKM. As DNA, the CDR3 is TGTGCCAGCACCGGGCGCACAGATACGCAGTATTTT. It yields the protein CASTGRTDTQYF.

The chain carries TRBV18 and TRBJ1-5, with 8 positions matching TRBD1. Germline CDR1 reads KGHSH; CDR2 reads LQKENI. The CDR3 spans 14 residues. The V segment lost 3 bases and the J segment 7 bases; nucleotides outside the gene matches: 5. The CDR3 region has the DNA TGTGCCAGCTCACCGGCGGACAGGGTACAGCCCCAGCATTTT. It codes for CASSPADRVQPQHF.

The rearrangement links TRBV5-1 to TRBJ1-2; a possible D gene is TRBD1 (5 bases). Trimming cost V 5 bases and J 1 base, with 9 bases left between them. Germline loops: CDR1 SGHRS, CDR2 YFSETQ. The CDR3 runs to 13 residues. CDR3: CASRVTDNYGYTF. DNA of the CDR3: TGCGCCAGCAGAGTGACAGATAACTATGGCTACACCTTC.

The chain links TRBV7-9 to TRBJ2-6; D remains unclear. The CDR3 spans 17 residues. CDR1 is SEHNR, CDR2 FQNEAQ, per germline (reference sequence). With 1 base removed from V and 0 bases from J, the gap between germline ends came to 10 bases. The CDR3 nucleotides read TGTGCCAGCAGCTTAGGTTACAGCCTCTCTGGGGCCAACGTCCTGACTTTC. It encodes CASSLGYSLSGANVLTF.

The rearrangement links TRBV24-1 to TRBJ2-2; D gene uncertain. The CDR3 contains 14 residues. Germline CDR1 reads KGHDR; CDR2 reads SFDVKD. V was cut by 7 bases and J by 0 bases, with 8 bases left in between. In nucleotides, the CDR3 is TGTGCCACCAGGCCGGGTGCGAACACCGGGGAGCTGTTTTTT. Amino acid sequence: CATRPGANTGELFF.

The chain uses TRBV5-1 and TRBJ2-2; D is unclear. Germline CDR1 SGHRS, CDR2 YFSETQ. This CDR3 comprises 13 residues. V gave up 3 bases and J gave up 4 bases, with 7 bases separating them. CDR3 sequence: CASSSETTGELFF. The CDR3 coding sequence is TGCGCCAGCAGCTCTGAGACCACCGGGGAGCTGTTTTTT.

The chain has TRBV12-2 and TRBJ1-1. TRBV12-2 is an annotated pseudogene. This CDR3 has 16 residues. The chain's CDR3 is CASRLVARTMNTEAFF. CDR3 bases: TGTGCAAGTCGCTTAGTGGCAAGGACCATGAACACTGAAGCTTTCTTT.